The 13 T cell receptor beta chains given below trace back to one sample, sequenced in a study of OX40 agonist ivuxolimab in advanced cancers. Profiled with immunoSEQ multiplex PCR; TCRdb holds only in-frame clones, not every one. The table records about 53,000 clones, 80% to 90% of them present only once. The sample here was CD4+ or CD8+ T cells sorted from blood, taken in a trial of the OX40 agonist ivuxolimab. The receptors originated from an adult with an advanced solid tumor such as melanoma, head and neck, liver or kidney cancer.

The V gene is TRBV5-4, the J gene TRBJ1-1; D is possibly TRBD1 (6 bases). This CDR3 has 12 residues. Trimming took 2 bases from V and 12 from J, leaving 14 bases between them. The V gene's germline CDR1 is SGHNT and CDR2 YYREEE (reference sequence). CDR3 amino acids: CASSFTGQSPFF. CDR3 DNA sequence: TGTGCCAGCAGCTTCACCGGACAGTCGCCTTTCTTT.

This sequence joins TRBV11-3 and TRBJ2-3, with 11 positions matching TRBD2. V was pared by 5 bases and J by 3 bases, with 4 bases of the junction left unmatched. Germline values: CDR1 SGHNT, CDR2 YENEEA. The CDR3 covers 15 residues. CDR3 loop: CASSPTSGSTDTQYF. CDR3 DNA: TGTGCCAGCAGCCCCACTAGCGGGAGTACAGATACGCAGTATTTT.

The chain carries TRBV9 and TRBJ2-5; 10 bases match TRBD1. V trimming: 0 bases; J trimming: 7 bases; junction bases outside the gene matches: 6. The CDR3 loop spans 15 amino acids. CDR1 is SGDLS and CDR2 is YYNGEE in the germline V gene. The CDR3 here is CASSVDGTGVRTQYF. CDR3 DNA sequence: TGTGCCAGCAGCGTAGATGGGACAGGGGTGAGGACCCAGTACTTC.

The chain recombines TRBV19 with TRBJ2-1; TRBD2 might be the D (6 bases). CDR1 is LNHDA, CDR2 SQIVND, per germline (reference sequence). The CDR3 length is 12 residues. Trimming stripped 3 bases from V and 12 bases from J, with 12 bases between. CDR3 in DNA: TGTGCCAGTAGTATGGAGGGACGTGGGCAGTTCTTC. It codes for CASSMEGRGQFF.

This rearrangement joins TRBV2 to TRBJ1-2; 7 bases fit TRBD1. Losses at the gene ends were 6 bases for V and 4 bases for J; bases not matched to a gene: 8. The CDR3 has 14 residues. Germline CDR1 and CDR2: SNHLY and FYNNEI. DNA for the CDR3: TGTGCCAGCAGGACAGGGAGCGGATTCTATGGCTACACCTTC. Protein product: CASRTGSGFYGYTF. Filled out from reference TRBV2 and TRBJ1-2, the complete variable domain reads EPEVTQTPSHQVTQMGQEVILRCVPISNHLYFYWYRQILGQKVEFLVSFYNNEISEKSEIFDDQFSVERPDGSNFTLKIRSTKLEDSAMYFCASRTGSGFYGYTFGSGTRLTVV.

CDR3 amino acids: CASSTGGGLMNTEAFF. CDR3 nucleotides: TGTGCCAGTAGTACCGGTGGGGGCCTAATGAACACTGAAGCTTTCTTT. The rearrangement uses TRBV19 and TRBJ1-1; a weak D match, TRBD1 (6 bases). Germline lookup yields CDR1 LNHDA and CDR2 SQIVND (reference sequence). The CDR3 is made up of 16 amino acids. V was clipped by 4 bases and J by 0 bases, with 15 bases between them.

The table lists this clone with a count of one. The V and J genes are TRBV11-2 and TRBJ2-3; D is unresolved. The V gene's germline CDR1 is SGHAT and CDR2 FQNNGV. Trimming pared 4 bases from V and 10 bases from J, leaving 15 bases between. CDR3 length: 13 amino acids. Here the CDR3 reads CASSSRTVEAQYF. CDR3 sequence (DNA): TGTGCCAGCAGCTCGAGGACGGTTGAGGCGCAGTATTTT.

The J gene is TRBJ2-5, the V gene TRBV21-1; TRBD2 was called by the table and not checked on the DNA. TRBV21-1 is a recognized pseudogene. The CDR3 has 13 amino acids. CDR3 nucleotides: TGTGCCGGCCCCGGGGGGGGGATGGAGACCCAGTACTTC. Protein product: CAGPGGGMETQYF.

The chain uses TRBV30 and TRBJ2-1; perhaps TRBD1 as D (5 bases). Germline V gene lookup returns CDR1 GTSNPN and CDR2 SVGIG (reference sequence). The CDR3 loop spans 12 amino acids. V gave up 0 bases and J gave up 15 bases, with 15 bases separating them. Here the CDR3 reads CAWSVGAQGRFF. CDR3 in DNA: TGTGCCTGGAGTGTAGGTGCCCAGGGAAGGTTCTTC.

V is TRBV10-3 and J is TRBJ2-2; unclear D gene. The V end was cut by 0 bases, the J end by 4 bases, with 6 bases between. The germline V gene has CDR1 ENHRY and CDR2 SYGVKD. The CDR3 runs to 14 residues. The CDR3 DNA follows: TGTGCCATCAGTGAGTCACAGAGCACCGGGGAGCTGTTTTTT. Amino acid sequence: CAISESQSTGELFF.

The chain joins TRBV2 to TRBJ2-1; the D is unclear. V lost 1 base and J 4 bases, leaving 5 bases between the germline ends. Germline CDR1 reads SNHLY; CDR2 reads FYNNEI. The CDR3 totals 13 residues. CDR3 coding DNA: TGTGCCAGCAGTGAAGTACGGTACAATGAGCAGTTCTTC. Its translation: CASSEVRYNEQFF.

As for this clone: The same CDR3 arises from other DNA sequences in this sample as well. CDR3 protein: CASSLAGVGETQYF. The CDR3, as DNA: TGTGCCAGCAGCTTAGCCGGGGTAGGGGAGACCCAGTACTTC. The chain combines TRBV7-2 with TRBJ2-5, with D possibly TRBD2 on 5 matching bases. Germline loops: CDR1 SGHTA, CDR2 FQGNSA. This CDR3 has 14 amino acids. V was pared by 0 bases and J by 5 bases, with 10 bases between.

The V gene is TRBV6-1, the J gene TRBJ1-3; no clear D gene. The CDR3 is 14 amino acids. V gave up 7 bases and J gave up 0 bases, with 10 bases separating them. Germline CDR1 MNHNS, CDR2 SASEGT. CDR3 in amino acids: CASTSSYSGNTIYF. The CDR3 DNA is TGTGCCAGCACCTCCAGCTACTCTGGAAACACCATATATTTT.